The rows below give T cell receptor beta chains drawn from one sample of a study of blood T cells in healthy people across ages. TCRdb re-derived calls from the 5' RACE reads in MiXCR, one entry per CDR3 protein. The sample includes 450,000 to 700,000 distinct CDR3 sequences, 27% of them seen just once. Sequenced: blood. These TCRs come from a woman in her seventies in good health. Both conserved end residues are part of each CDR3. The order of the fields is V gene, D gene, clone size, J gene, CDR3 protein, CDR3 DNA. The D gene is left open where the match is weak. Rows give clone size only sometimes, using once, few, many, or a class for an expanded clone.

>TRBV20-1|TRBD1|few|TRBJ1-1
CSAHDRASEAFF
TGCAGTGCTCATGACAGGGCTAGTGAAGCTTTCTTT
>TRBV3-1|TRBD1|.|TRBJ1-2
CASSRGQGARNGYTF
TGTGCCAGCAGCCGAGGACAGGGGGCGCGTAATGGCTACACCTTC
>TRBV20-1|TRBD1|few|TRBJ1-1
CSAREQGRKTEAFF
TGCAGTGCTAGGGAACAGGGGCGGAAAACTGAAGCTTTCTTT
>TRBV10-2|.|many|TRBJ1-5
CASRAWDNSNQPQHF
TGCGCCAGCAGGGCCTGGGACAACAGCAATCAGCCCCAGCATTTT
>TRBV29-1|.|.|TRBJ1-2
CSVRNYGYTF
TGCAGCGTCCGTAACTATGGCTACACCTTC
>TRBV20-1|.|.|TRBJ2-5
CSARDQAGKARTQYF
TGCAGTGCTAGAGATCAAGCAGGGAAGGCTAGAACCCAGTACTTC
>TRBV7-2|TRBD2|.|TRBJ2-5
CASSLSPSGGRGTQYF
TGTGCCAGCAGCTTAAGTCCTAGCGGGGGCCGAGGGACCCAGTACTTC
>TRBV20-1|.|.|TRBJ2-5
CSASSLGETQYF
TGCAGTGCTAGTTCCTTGGGGGAGACCCAGTACTTC
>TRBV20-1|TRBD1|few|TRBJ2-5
CSATPGTGFRETQYF
TGCAGTGCAACCCCCGGGACAGGTTTTCGAGAGACCCAGTACTTC
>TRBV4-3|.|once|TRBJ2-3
CASSPQRKGLGSDTQYF
TGCGCCAGCAGCCCCCAGCGGAAGGGGCTGGGGTCAGATACGCAGTATTTT
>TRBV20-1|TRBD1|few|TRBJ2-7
CSAEPGQGLYEQYF
TGCAGTGCGGAGCCGGGACAGGGACTGTACGAGCAGTACTTC
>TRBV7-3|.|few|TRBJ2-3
CASSIGLEGGTQYF
TGTGCCAGCAGCATTGGACTAGAGGGGGGTACGCAGTATTTT
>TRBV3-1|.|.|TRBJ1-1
CASSQELGAATEAFF
TGTGCCAGCAGCCAAGAACTAGGGGCTGCCACTGAAGCTTTCTTT
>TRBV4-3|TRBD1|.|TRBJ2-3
CASSQPGQGFTDTQYF
TGCGCCAGCAGCCAACCGGGACAGGGCTTCACAGATACGCAGTATTTT
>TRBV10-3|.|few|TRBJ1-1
CAIRVGRPDTEAFF
TGTGCCATCAGAGTGGGACGCCCGGACACTGAAGCTTTCTTT
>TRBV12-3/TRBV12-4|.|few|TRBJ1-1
CASSLPTLHSPPGAFF
TGTGCCAGCAGTTTGCCCACCCTTCATAGTCCCCCTGGAGCTTTCTTT
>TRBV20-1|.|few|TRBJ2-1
CSASSLGGGPPGSYDEQFF
TGCAGTGCTAGTTCTTTGGGGGGCGGACCCCCTGGGTCCTACGATGAGCAGTTCTTC
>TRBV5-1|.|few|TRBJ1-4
CASSLVTRGTTNEKLFF
TGCGCCAGCAGCTTGGTAACCAGGGGAACAACTAATGAAAAACTGTTTTTT
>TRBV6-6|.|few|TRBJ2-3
CASSWARVDTQYF
TGTGCCAGCAGTTGGGCCAGGGTTGATACGCAGTATTTT
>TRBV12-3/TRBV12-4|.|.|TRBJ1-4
CASSFNGKGKLFF
TGTGCCAGCAGTTTTAATGGGAAGGGGAAACTGTTTTTT
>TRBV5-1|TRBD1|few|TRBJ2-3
CASSLTGADTQYF
TGCGCCAGCAGCTTGACAGGGGCAGATACGCAGTATTTT
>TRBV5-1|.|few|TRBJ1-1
CASSLSPAGTTIEAFF
TGCGCCAGCAGCTTGAGCCCCGCAGGGACGACTATTGAAGCTTTCTTT
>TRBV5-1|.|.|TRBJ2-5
CASSPLVAQETQYF
TGCGCCAGCAGCCCGCTTGTGGCCCAAGAGACCCAGTACTTC
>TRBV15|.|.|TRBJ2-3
CATQGSTSTDTQYF
TGTGCCACCCAAGGGTCGACTAGCACAGATACGCAGTATTTT
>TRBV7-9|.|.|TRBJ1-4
CASSSTDRYNEKLFF
TGTGCCAGCAGCTCAACCGACAGATATAATGAAAAACTGTTTTTT
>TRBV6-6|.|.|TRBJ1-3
CASRPGTRGGGNTIYF
TGTGCCAGCAGGCCCGGGACACGGGGTGGCGGAAACACCATATATTTT